What follows are 28 T cell receptor beta chains derived from one specimen sequenced in a study of blood T cell repertoires in COVID-19. Clones were sequenced by immunoSEQ multiplex PCR, and TCRdb holds only the in-frame ones, with some missing. Among 65,000 to 70,000 clones listed, more than 65% were seen once. Sequencing was carried out using peripheral blood. The source is a woman aged 60-75 years with acute or convalescent COVID-19.

This clone was recorded a few times. The chain has TRBV27 and TRBJ1-2; D remains unclear. V was cut by 5 bases and J by 4 bases, with 5 bases left in between. This CDR3 has 11 residues. Germline loops: CDR1 MNHEY, CDR2 SMNVEV (reference sequence). The CDR3 is CASSEGYGYTF. The CDR3 nucleotides read TGTGCCAGCAGTGAGGGCTATGGCTACACCTTC.

The gene calls are TRBV19 and TRBJ1-5; 10 bases align to TRBD1. From germline, CDR1 is LNHDA and CDR2 SQIVND (reference sequence). The V segment lost 6 bases and the J segment 3 bases; nucleotides outside the gene matches: 8. The CDR3 loop spans 16 amino acids. CDR3 sequence reads: CASSKGGQGNNQPQHF. The CDR3, as DNA: TGTGCCAGTAGCAAAGGGGGACAGGGGAACAATCAGCCCCAGCATTTT.

Concerning this clone itself: Other DNA sequences within the sample encode an identical CDR3. The genes are TRBV3-1 (or the pseudogene TRBV3-2) and TRBJ1-2; a weak D match, TRBD1 (5 bases). The CDR3 extends over 15 amino acids. Germline V CDR1 and CDR2: LGHDT, YNNKEL (reference sequence). The V end lost 1 base, the J end lost 0 bases, and 9 bases lay between the germline ends. CDR3 sequence (DNA): TGTGCCAGCAGCCAAGGGCAGGGCGCTAACTATGGCTACACCTTC. Translating gives CASSQGQGANYGYTF.

The chain combines TRBV11-3 with TRBJ2-1; 8 positions match TRBD1. Germline CDR1 reads SGHNT; CDR2 reads YENEEA. The CDR3 sequence is 16 residues long. The J segment lost 0 bases and the V segment lost 3 bases, leaving 4 bases of the junction unmatched. The CDR3 DNA is TGTGCCAGCAGCTTGGACACAGGGGGCTCCTACAATGAGCAGTTCTTC. It specifies CASSLDTGGSYNEQFF.

The chain joins TRBV5-1 to TRBJ2-3; a weak D match, TRBD1 (5 bases). This CDR3 contains 13 residues. Trimming left V 4 bases short and J 1 base short, with 7 bases between. CDR1 is SGHRS, CDR2 YFSETQ, per germline. The CDR3 region is CASSGARTDTQYF. For the CDR3, the DNA is TGCGCCAGCAGCGGGGCCCGCACAGATACGCAGTATTTT. The variable domain in full, completed from reference TRBV5-1 and TRBJ2-3, reads KAGVTQTPRYLIKTRGQQVTLSCSPISGHRSVSWYQQTPGQGLQFLFEYFSETQRNKGNFPGRFSGRQFSNSRSEMNVSTLELGDSALYLCASSGARTDTQYFGPGTRLTVL.

The J gene is TRBJ2-1, the V gene TRBV11-3, with 10 nucleotides matching TRBD2. Looked up from germline, CDR1 is SGHNT and CDR2 is YENEEA. This CDR3 is 18 amino acids long. The V segment lost 0 bases and the J segment 8 bases; nucleotides outside the gene matches: 13. The CDR3 reads CASSLESSGGNFRDEQFF. DNA for the CDR3: TGTGCCAGCAGCTTAGAGAGTAGCGGGGGGAATTTTCGGGATGAGCAGTTCTTC.

The CDR3 coding sequence is TGTGCCAGCAGCCCCCCCAGGGACTACGAGCAGTACTTC. This gives the protein CASSPPRDYEQYF. The J gene is TRBJ2-7, the V gene TRBV7-9; a weak D match, TRBD1 (5 bases). The CDR3 is made up of 13 amino acids. Trimming removed 5 bases from V and 3 bases from J, with 11 bases in between. In germline, CDR1 is SEHNR, CDR2 FQNEAQ (reference sequence).

This chain joins TRBV6-6 and TRBJ1-5; possibly TRBD1 for D (6 bases). Germline V gene data show CDR1 as MNHNY and CDR2 as SVGAGI (reference sequence). The CDR3 extends over 17 amino acids. V gave up 5 bases and J gave up 0 bases, with 17 bases separating them. CDR3 loop: CASSPGQTLYSNQPQHF. The CDR3 bases are TGTGCCAGCAGTCCAGGACAGACCCTCTATAGCAATCAGCCCCAGCATTTT.

The rearrangement links TRBV2 to TRBJ2-2; no clear D. Trimming pared 6 bases from V and 4 bases from J, leaving 6 bases between. Germline V gene sequence: CDR1 SNHLY, CDR2 FYNNEI. CDR3 length equals 12 residues. CDR3 coding DNA: TGTGCCAGCAGATCCCGCACCGGGGAGCTGTTTTTT. Amino acid sequence: CASRSRTGELFF.

This chain joins TRBV10-1 and TRBJ1-1; 10 bases are shared with TRBD1. This CDR3 has 16 amino acids. J lost 3 bases, V lost 7 bases, and 11 bases had no gene match. Germline V lookup: CDR1 WNHNN, CDR2 SYGVQD (reference sequence). In nucleotides, the CDR3 is TGCGCCAGCACCCGTCCCGGGACAGGGGAGGACACTGAAGCTTTCTTT. Its protein is CASTRPGTGEDTEAFF.

The rearrangement links TRBV5-1 to TRBJ1-1; the match to TRBD1 covers 9 bases. CDR1 is SGHRS and CDR2 is YFSETQ in the germline V gene. This CDR3 is 16 amino acids long. V was pared by 0 bases and J by 5 bases, with 8 bases of the junction left unmatched. The CDR3 region has the DNA TGCGCCAGCAGCTTGGGTCTGGGACAGGGCAATACTGAAGCTTTCTTT. This gives the protein CASSLGLGQGNTEAFF. The full variable domain, its missing parts supplied by reference TRBV5-1 and TRBJ1-1, is KAGVTQTPRYLIKTRGQQVTLSCSPISGHRSVSWYQQTPGQGLQFLFEYFSETQRNKGNFPGRFSGRQFSNSRSEMNVSTLELGDSALYLCASSLGLGQGNTEAFFGQGTRLTVV.

This clone came up once. The chain couples TRBV19 to TRBJ1-2, with D possibly being TRBD1 (5 bases). V lost 2 bases and J 4 bases, leaving 11 bases between the germline ends. Germline V gene data show CDR1 as LNHDA and CDR2 as SQIVND (reference sequence). The CDR3 runs 14 residues. The CDR3 sequence is CASSITHGGYGYTF. CDR3 coding DNA: TGTGCCAGTAGTATAACCCACGGGGGCTATGGCTACACCTTC.

The rearrangement links TRBV30 to TRBJ1-1; no clear D gene. This CDR3 region has 12 residues. V was shortened by 2 bases and J by 6 bases, with 10 bases between the two germline ends. The germline V gene has CDR1 GTSNPN and CDR2 SVGIG (reference sequence). This CDR3 reads CAWSPGGPEAFF. CDR3 nucleotide sequence: TGTGCCTGGAGTCCAGGAGGACCTGAAGCTTTCTTT. The variable domain in full, with the rest retrieved from reference TRBV30 and TRBJ1-1, is SQTIHQWPATLVQPVGSPLSLECTVEGTSNPNLYWYRQAAGRGLQLLFYSVGIGQISSEVPQNLSASRPQDRQFILSSKKLLLSDSGFYLCAWSPGGPEAFFGQGTRLTVV.

The chain links TRBV6-5 to TRBJ1-1; maybe TRBD1 (5 bases). CDR1 and CDR2 from the germline V gene are MNHEY and SVGAGI. The CDR3 is 14 amino acids. The germline V and J ends were trimmed by 6 bases and 4 bases, with 15 bases remaining between them. The CDR3 sequence is CASSPPPGSTEAFF. The DNA for the CDR3 is TGTGCCAGCAGCCCCCCTCCAGGGTCCACTGAAGCTTTCTTT.

This sequence joins TRBV4-1 and TRBJ2-3; 9 nucleotides match TRBD2. The germline V gene encodes CDR1 MGHRA and CDR2 YSYEKL. The CDR3 runs 15 residues. Losses at the gene ends were 4 bases for V and 2 bases for J; bases not matched to a gene: 4. For the CDR3, the DNA is TGCGCCAGCAGCCCTTTAGCGGGGGCCACAGATACGCAGTATTTT. Translated, it gives CASSPLAGATDTQYF.

The chain is built from TRBV5-1 and TRBJ2-7, with TRBD1 matching 7 bases. Germline V CDR1 and CDR2: SGHRS, YFSETQ. The CDR3 is 14 amino acids. The trim removed 2 bases at V and 4 bases at J, leaving 6 bases unmatched. The CDR3 DNA reads as TGCGCCAGCAGCTTACCCGACAGGGTTTACGAGCAGTACTTC. It specifies CASSLPDRVYEQYF.

The chain joins TRBV19 to TRBJ2-7; maybe TRBD1 (8 bases). From germline, CDR1 is LNHDA and CDR2 SQIVND (reference sequence). V dropped 5 bases and J dropped 0 bases, with 26 bases sitting between them. The CDR3 consists of 19 residues. CDR3 coding DNA: TGTGCCAGTAGTCTTATGCCCCCCTCACAGGGGGGGAGCTCCTACGAGCAGTACTTC. Translated, it gives CASSLMPPSQGGSSYEQYF.

V usage is TRBV2 and J usage is TRBJ1-6, with D perhaps TRBD1 (6 bases). The CDR3 length is 15 residues. Germline loops: CDR1 SNHLY, CDR2 FYNNEI. V was shortened by 6 bases and J by 7 bases, with 16 bases between the two germline ends. CDR3 nucleotides: TGTGCCAGCAGAGTCAACAGGGTGGACAATTCACCCCTCCACTTT. Translated: CASRVNRVDNSPLHF.

The chain has TRBV10-3 and TRBJ2-7; 9 bases map to TRBD2. Germline lookup yields CDR1 ENHRY and CDR2 SYGVKD. The CDR3 has 14 amino acids. With 10 bases clipped from V and 2 bases from J, the junction kept 9 bases outside the gene matches. The chain's CDR3 is CATRSGGGAYEQYF. The CDR3 coding sequence is TGTGCCACCAGATCGGGCGGGGGGGCCTACGAGCAGTACTTC.

In this sample, this clone turned up once. J is TRBJ1-6 and V is TRBV9; 10 nucleotides match TRBD1. J was trimmed by 7 bases and V by 4 bases; bases with no gene match: 11. Germline V gives CDR1 SGDLS, CDR2 YYNGEE. CDR3 length: 17 residues. CDR3 bases: TGTGCCAGCAGCTTCTCGGACAGGGGGATTGGGAATTCACCCCTCCACTTT. Protein sequence: CASSFSDRGIGNSPLHF.

This clone occurred once. The J gene is TRBJ1-1, the V gene TRBV6-5, with D possibly TRBD1 on 5 matching bases. Germline assignment: CDR1 MNHEY and CDR2 SVGAGI. Trimming left V 7 bases short and J 0 bases short, with 9 bases between. The CDR3 contains 13 residues. The chain's CDR3 is CASNGQVNTEAFF. CDR3 bases: TGTGCCAGCAACGGACAAGTGAACACTGAAGCTTTCTTT.

The V call is TRBV5-6, the J call TRBJ1-1; no firm D call. The length of the CDR3 is 15 residues. CDR1 and CDR2 (germline): SGHDT, YYEEEE. Deletions cut 2 bases from V and 0 bases from J, with 11 bases between. Written as DNA, the CDR3 is TGTGCCAGCAGCTTACCTAGTCCCATGAACACTGAAGCTTTCTTT. Its translation: CASSLPSPMNTEAFF.

The V gene is TRBV5-1, the J gene TRBJ1-6, with D unclear. The CDR3 has 15 residues. The germline V and J ends were trimmed by 2 bases and 7 bases, with 13 bases remaining between them. Per germline, CDR1 SGHRS and CDR2 YFSETQ. The CDR3 DNA follows: TGCGCCAGCAGCTTCAGTGAGGGTTCAAATTCACCCCTCCACTTT. This gives the protein CASSFSEGSNSPLHF.

This rearrangement joins TRBV7-3 to TRBJ2-2; D is possibly TRBD1 (6 bases). The CDR3 sequence is 15 residues long. Germline V gene lookup returns CDR1 SGHTA and CDR2 FQGTGA. Trimming cost V 2 bases and J 1 base, with 8 bases left between them. This CDR3 reads CASSLWTENTGELFF. CDR3 bases: TGTGCCAGCAGCTTATGGACAGAGAACACCGGGGAGCTGTTTTTT.

This rearrangement joins TRBV5-4 to TRBJ1-4, with unresolved D. CDR3 length: 14 amino acids. The germline CDR1 and CDR2 sequences are SGHNT and YYREEE (reference sequence). V lost 4 bases and J 3 bases, leaving 10 bases between the germline ends. The CDR3 protein is CASSRGLANEKLFF. CDR3 coding DNA: TGTGCCAGCAGCCGAGGGTTAGCTAATGAAAAACTGTTTTTT.

The rearrangement links TRBV12-3 or TRBV12-4 to TRBJ2-3; D is unresolved. V dropped 3 bases and J dropped 3 bases, with 4 bases sitting between them. The CDR3 extends over 12 amino acids. CDR3 in DNA: TGTGCCAGCAGTTTTTCAACAGATACGCAGTATTTT. This encodes CASSFSTDTQYF.

This chain links TRBV5-6 with TRBJ2-3; D remains ambiguous. CDR3 length equals 13 residues. Germline values: CDR1 SGHDT, CDR2 YYEEEE. The V gene lost 1 base and the J gene lost 2 bases, with 5 bases spanning the gap. This CDR3 reads CASSLIDTDTQYF. The CDR3 DNA sequence: TGTGCCAGCAGCTTGATAGACACAGATACGCAGTATTTT.

This clone turned up a few times. The gene calls are TRBV6-5 and TRBJ1-4; a weak D match, TRBD1 (5 bases). Germline V gene data show CDR1 as MNHEY and CDR2 as SVGAGI. The CDR3 is made up of 15 amino acids. V was pared by 6 bases and J by 3 bases, with 14 bases between. CDR3 in amino acids: CASRREGSSNEKLFF. DNA of the CDR3: TGTGCCAGCAGGAGGGAGGGGAGCTCTAATGAAAAACTGTTTTTT.